These 28 T cell receptor beta chains were all obtained from the same sample, sequenced in a study of OX40 agonist ivuxolimab in advanced cancers. Sequenced by immunoSEQ multiplex PCR; TCRdb stores in-frame clones only, minus some. The table has 74,000 or so clones, around 90% seen once. The material sequenced was CD4+ or CD8+ T cells sorted from blood, taken in a trial of the OX40 agonist ivuxolimab. Receptors originate from an adult with an advanced solid tumor such as melanoma, head and neck, liver or kidney cancer.

The chain has TRBV7-2 and TRBJ2-7, with 14 nucleotides matching TRBD2. The CDR3 loop spans 14 amino acids. Germline-derived CDR1 and CDR2 are SGHTA and FQGNSA. J was trimmed by 6 bases and V by 5 bases; bases with no gene match: 3. The CDR3 loop reads CASSGTSGGFEQYF. The CDR3 DNA sequence: TGTGCCAGCAGCGGGACTAGCGGGGGATTCGAGCAGTACTTC.

This clone has more than one count but fewer than ten. The chain is built from TRBV6-1 and TRBJ1-1, with a tentative D call TRBD1 (6 bases). Germline lookup yields CDR1 MNHNS and CDR2 SASEGT. The length of the CDR3 is 16 residues. Trimming cost V 3 bases and J 4 bases, with 18 bases left between them. CDR3 loop: CASSETGRGMGTEAFF. Here the CDR3 DNA reads TGTGCCAGCAGTGAGACAGGCAGGGGTATGGGCACTGAAGCTTTCTTT.

J is TRBJ2-5 and V is TRBV7-3, with a possible D match to TRBD1 (6 bases). V was cut by 5 bases and J by 7 bases, with 14 bases left in between. The CDR3 contains 13 residues. Germline V gene data show CDR1 as SGHTA and CDR2 as FQGTGA. The CDR3 DNA follows: TGTGCCAGCAGCCTTAACAGGGAAGGGACCCAGTACTTC. Protein product: CASSLNREGTQYF.

The chain joins TRBV7-2 to TRBJ2-3, with D perhaps TRBD2 (6 bases). The V gene lost 4 bases and the J gene lost 2 bases, with 16 bases spanning the gap. The CDR3 has 16 residues. Germline values: CDR1 SGHTA, CDR2 FQGNSA. The CDR3 region has the DNA TGTGCCAGCAGCTCCGGACTACGACCCGACACAGATACGCAGTATTTT. Translating gives CASSSGLRPDTDTQYF.

This chain links TRBV7-2 with TRBJ2-5; TRBD2 matches 9 bases. The V gene's germline CDR1 is SGHTA and CDR2 FQGNSA. Trimming at V came to 5 bases and at J to 1 base, leaving 11 bases not matched to a gene. The CDR3 length is 17 residues. The CDR3 bases are TGTGCCAGCAGCCCAGGTGGTAGCGGGGGCTCCCAAGAGACCCAGTACTTC. It yields the protein CASSPGGSGGSQETQYF.

The CDR3 is CASSLVLGGREQFF. CDR3 sequence (DNA): TGTGCCAGCAGCTTAGTATTGGGGGGCCGGGAGCAGTTCTTC. J is TRBJ2-1 and V is TRBV11-2; D may be TRBD1 or TRBD2 (6 bases each). V was trimmed by 1 base and J by 10 bases, leaving 14 bases between them. The CDR3 runs 14 residues. Germline loops: CDR1 SGHAT, CDR2 FQNNGV.

This clone was observed a single time. CDR3 coding DNA: TGTGCCAGCAGAAGCGGCAAACCGAACACTGAAGCTTTCTTT. Translation: CASRSGKPNTEAFF. V usage is TRBV6-1 and J usage is TRBJ1-1; D gene ambiguous. V lost 6 bases and J lost 1, with 12 bases in between. The CDR3 length is 14 residues. Per germline, CDR1 MNHNS and CDR2 SASEGT.

This rearrangement joins TRBV5-1 to TRBJ2-3, with D tentatively TRBD2 (5 bases). Germline CDR1 is SGHRS and CDR2 is YFSETQ. The CDR3 loop spans 17 amino acids. The V gene lost 2 bases and the J gene lost 0 bases, with 16 bases spanning the gap. The CDR3 DNA is TGCGCCAGCAGCTTTCGGCTTTCGCCGGGGAGCACAGATACGCAGTATTTT. It yields the protein CASSFRLSPGSTDTQYF.

The chain has TRBV6-6 and TRBJ2-7; TRBD1 or TRBD2 may be the D gene (5 bases each). Germline values: CDR1 MNHNY, CDR2 SVGAGI (reference sequence). Trimming took off 9 bases at V and 2 bases at J, with 14 bases between the two ends. The CDR3 runs 13 residues. Here the CDR3 reads CASTGTEPYEQYF. CDR3 DNA: TGTGCCAGTACCGGGACGGAGCCCTACGAGCAGTACTTC.

This chain links TRBV6-5 with TRBJ2-7; 9 bases match TRBD2. Germline V CDR1 and CDR2: MNHEY, SVGAGI. This CDR3 has 16 residues. With V trimmed by 0 bases and J by 3 bases, 6 bases remained unmatched. The CDR3 coding sequence is TGTGCCAGCAGTTACTCGCAGCGGGAGGCCTACTACGAGCAGTACTTC. Protein product: CASSYSQREAYYEQYF.

The genes are TRBV19 and TRBJ2-7; perhaps TRBD1 as D (5 bases). This CDR3 has 14 amino acids. The germline V and J ends were trimmed by 6 bases and 3 bases, with 15 bases remaining between them. Germline assignment: CDR1 LNHDA and CDR2 SQIVND (reference sequence). The CDR3 nucleotides read TGTGCCAGTAGCCCTGGAGACAGTCGCTACGAGCAGTACTTC. Its translation: CASSPGDSRYEQYF.

V is TRBV11-3 and J is TRBJ2-2; tentatively, D is TRBD1 (5 bases). Germline V gene data show CDR1 as SGHNT and CDR2 as YENEEA. CDR3 length: 16 residues. V lost 5 bases and J 1 base, leaving 14 bases between the germline ends. The CDR3 reads CASSPPNDRNTGELFF. CDR3 sequence (DNA): TGTGCCAGCAGCCCCCCGAACGACAGGAACACCGGGGAGCTGTTTTTT.

V and J are TRBV6-1 and TRBJ1-1; D might be TRBD1 (6 bases). V lost 4 bases and J 5 bases, leaving 11 bases between the germline ends. Germline-derived CDR1 and CDR2 are MNHNS and SASEGT. The CDR3 has 13 residues. The CDR3 region has the DNA TGTGCCAGCAGTGGGAACAGGGATACTGAAGCTTTCTTT. Protein: CASSGNRDTEAFF.

This rearrangement joins TRBV9 to TRBJ2-5; possible D gene TRBD2, 6 bases. V lost 3 bases, J lost 5 bases, and 17 bases lay in between. This CDR3 has 15 residues. Germline V gene lookup returns CDR1 SGDLS and CDR2 YYNGEE. The CDR3 coding sequence is TGTGCCAGCAGCGCGGGACTCCTAAGTGAGGAGACCCAGTACTTC. Translated: CASSAGLLSEETQYF.

This clone was observed once. The rearrangement joins TRBV29-1 to TRBJ1-2, with TRBD1 as a possible D gene (5 bases). Germline values: CDR1 SQVTM, CDR2 ANQGSEA. The CDR3 has 12 residues. Trimming removed 4 bases at V and 3 bases at J, with 9 bases between. The CDR3 region has the DNA TGCAGCGTTGGGGACGGATACTATGGCTACACCTTC. Its translation: CSVGDGYYGYTF.

The J gene is TRBJ1-2, the V gene TRBV5-1; D unresolved. The V end lost 4 bases, the J end lost 6 bases, and 13 bases lay between the germline ends. The CDR3 contains 13 residues. CDR1 SGHRS and CDR2 YFSETQ come from the germline V gene. The CDR3 sequence: CASSPRAWDGYTF. In DNA form, the CDR3 reads TGCGCCAGCAGCCCCCGGGCCTGGGATGGCTACACCTTC. Full variable domain (missing parts from reference TRBV5-1 and TRBJ1-2): KAGVTQTPRYLIKTRGQQVTLSCSPISGHRSVSWYQQTPGQGLQFLFEYFSETQRNKGNFPGRFSGRQFSNSRSEMNVSTLELGDSALYLCASSPRAWDGYTFGSGTRLTVV.

This clone was detected once. The chain combines TRBV5-4 with TRBJ2-7; possible D gene TRBD1, 5 bases. Germline V CDR1 and CDR2: SGHNT, YYREEE (reference sequence). The CDR3 covers 16 residues. The V end was cut by 4 bases, the J end by 3 bases, with 20 bases between. CDR3 region: CASSAHAGLQDYEQYF. The CDR3, as DNA: TGTGCCAGCAGCGCCCACGCCGGGCTACAGGACTACGAGCAGTACTTC. Combining the CDR3 with reference TRBV5-4 and TRBJ2-7 gives the whole variable domain ETGVTQSPTHLIKTRGQQVTLRCSSQSGHNTVSWYQQALGQGPQFIFQYYREEENGRGNFPPRFSGLQFPNYSSELNVNALELDDSALYLCASSAHAGLQDYEQYFGPGTRLTVT.

The V call is TRBV5-8, the J call TRBJ1-2; TRBD1 agrees at 7 bases. V was clipped by 4 bases and J by 3 bases; unmatched bases: 6. The CDR3 extends over 14 amino acids. Germline V CDR1 and CDR2: SGHTS, YDEGEE. The CDR3 DNA is TGTGCCAGCAGCCGCGGGGGACAGTACTATGGCTACACCTTC. Translation gives CASSRGGQYYGYTF. Complete variable domain (other parts from reference TRBV5-8 and TRBJ1-2): EAGVTQSPTHLIKTRGQQATLRCSPISGHTSVYWYQQALGLGLQFLLWYDEGEERNRGNFPPRFSGRQFPNYSSELNVNALELEDSALYLCASSRGGQYYGYTFGSGTRLTVV.

J is TRBJ1-5 and V is TRBV5-1; 7 bases line up with TRBD1. The CDR3 contains 15 residues. With V trimmed by 4 bases and J by 4 bases, 8 bases remained unmatched. Germline assignment: CDR1 SGHRS and CDR2 YFSETQ. DNA of the CDR3: TGCGCCAGCAGCATAGGGACAGCCCTTAATCAGCCCCAGCATTTT. Protein product: CASSIGTALNQPQHF.

This clone was detected once. J is TRBJ2-7 and V is TRBV11-1; no firm D call. Trimming took off 3 bases at V and 2 bases at J, with 14 bases between the two ends. Per germline, CDR1 SGHAT and CDR2 FQDESV (reference sequence). There are 15 residues in the CDR3. The CDR3 DNA reads as TGTGCCAGCAGCTTCGGGCAGGTTATAACCTACGAGCAGTACTTC. Translated: CASSFGQVITYEQYF.

Only one count was recorded for this clone. The chain joins TRBV5-6 to TRBJ1-6, with D tentatively TRBD1 (6 bases). Trimming removed 3 bases from V and 5 bases from J, with 15 bases in between. There are 16 residues in the CDR3. The germline gives CDR1 SGHDT, CDR2 YYEEEE. The CDR3 bases are TGTGCCAGCAGCTCTGGCCCAGGACAGAATAATTCACCCCTCCACTTT. Encoded protein: CASSSGPGQNNSPLHF.

V is TRBV30 and J is TRBJ2-1; 7 positions agree with TRBD2. The CDR3 has 15 residues. J was trimmed by 2 bases and V by 3 bases; bases with no gene match: 7. CDR1 GTSNPN and CDR2 SVGIG come from the germline V gene (reference sequence). CDR3 amino acids: CAWRRGSGPYNEQFF. CDR3 bases: TGTGCCTGGAGGAGGGGTAGCGGGCCCTACAATGAGCAGTTCTTC.

This clone was found a few times. This chain uses TRBV9 with TRBJ2-7; no clear D gene. Trimming took 2 bases from V and 1 from J, leaving 10 bases between them. The germline V gene has CDR1 SGDLS and CDR2 YYNGEE. This CDR3 comprises 14 residues. CDR3 sequence: CASSVNPLSYEQYF. The CDR3 coding sequence is TGTGCCAGCAGCGTTAACCCGCTATCCTACGAGCAGTACTTC.

About this clone itself: Other DNA sequences within the sample encode an identical CDR3. The CDR3 coding sequence is TGTGCCAGCTCACCAGGGGAGACCCAGTACTTC. Translation gives CASSPGETQYF. The chain employs TRBV18 and TRBJ2-5; D gene unclear. This CDR3 contains 11 residues. Trimming left V 2 bases short and J 5 bases short, with 3 bases between. Germline V gives CDR1 KGHSH, CDR2 LQKENI.

The chain links TRBV5-4 to TRBJ2-7, with 7 bases lining up with TRBD2. The ends lost 4 bases at V and 0 bases at J; junction bases unmatched: 10. The CDR3 is made up of 16 amino acids. Germline loops: CDR1 SGHNT, CDR2 YYREEE (reference sequence). CDR3 DNA: TGTGCCAGCAGCGCCCTCCGTAGCGGGCTCTCCTACGAGCAGTACTTC. Its protein product is CASSALRSGLSYEQYF.

The chain recombines TRBV7-2 with TRBJ2-5, with D possibly matching TRBD1 (6 bases). The CDR3 totals 13 residues. CDR1 and CDR2 from the germline V gene are SGHTA and FQGNSA. Trimming shortened V by 2 bases and J by 5 bases, and 9 bases separated the two germline ends. This chain's CDR3 is CASSLTGGETQYF. Written as DNA, the CDR3 is TGTGCCAGCAGCTTAACTGGGGGCGAGACCCAGTACTTC.

V is TRBV6-6 and J is TRBJ2-7; the D gene is possibly TRBD1 (5 bases). V lost 6 bases and J lost 6, with 9 bases in between. CDR3 length equals 11 residues. The V gene's germline CDR1 is MNHNY and CDR2 SVGAGI (reference sequence). Here the CDR3 reads CASSPGLEQYF. The CDR3 DNA sequence: TGTGCCAGCAGCCCAGGGCTCGAGCAGTACTTC.

The chain uses TRBV9 and TRBJ2-3; D uncertain. V lost 0 bases and J lost 0, with 11 bases in between. This CDR3 is 16 amino acids long. Germline CDR1 and CDR2: SGDLS and YYNGEE. The CDR3 DNA reads TGTGCCAGCAGCGTAGATCTCCCCCTTAGCACAGATACGCAGTATTTT. Encoded protein: CASSVDLPLSTDTQYF.